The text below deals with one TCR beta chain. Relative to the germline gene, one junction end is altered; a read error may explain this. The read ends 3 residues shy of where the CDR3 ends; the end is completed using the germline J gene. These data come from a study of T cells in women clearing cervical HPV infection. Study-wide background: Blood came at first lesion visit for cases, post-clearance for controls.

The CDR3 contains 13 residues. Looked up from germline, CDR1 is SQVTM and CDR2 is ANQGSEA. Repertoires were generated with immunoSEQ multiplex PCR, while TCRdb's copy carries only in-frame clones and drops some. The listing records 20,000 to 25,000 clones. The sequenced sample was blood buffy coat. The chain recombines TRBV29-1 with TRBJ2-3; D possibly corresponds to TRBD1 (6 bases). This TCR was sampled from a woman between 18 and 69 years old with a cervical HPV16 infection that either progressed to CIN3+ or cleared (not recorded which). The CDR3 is CSVVRGLAETQYF. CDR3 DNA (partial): TGCAGCGTTGTCAGGGGATTAGCAGAGACG.